This entry features one T cell receptor beta chain sequence. Antigen: not known. In the source study's methods: ImmunoSEQ junction-only sequences lacked quality scores, so their filtering differed. TCRdb keeps only in-frame clones here, not all; method: immunoSEQ multiplex PCR. V, J and clone size derive from that table, while D and trimming were established from the DNA sequence. The data contain roughly 500,000 clones, 76% of them singletons. Germline CDR1 reads MDHEN; CDR2 reads SYDVKM. This CDR3 region has 14 residues. The V gene lost 3 bases and the J gene lost 0 bases, with 6 bases spanning the gap. The sample is drawn from a study of shared clonotypes between healthy human individuals. General study findings and limits: Only blood samples were collected, and tissue repertoires likely differ.

This clonotype was sampled from a woman aged 40 to 50 in good health. Some clones in this sample may be carry-over from other donors' samples. The V and J genes are TRBV28 and TRBJ1-5; D unresolved. Sequencing used PBMCs. CDR3 sequence reads: CASSLGFSNQPQHF. The DNA for the CDR3 is TGTGCCAGCAGTTTGGGGTTTAGCAATCAGCCCCAGCATTTT.